These 21 T cell receptor beta chains came from one sample sequenced in a study of blood T cell repertoires in COVID-19. The method was immunoSEQ multiplex PCR; TCRdb's version includes in-frame clones alone and lacks a portion of them. The sample yields tens of thousands of clones, approximately 90% seen once. Sequenced: peripheral blood. The receptors originated from a man between 65 and 85 years old with active or convalescent COVID-19.

DNA of the CDR3: TGCGCCAGCAGCTTGTCAGGGCCCCGCACAGATACGCAGTATTTT. Its translation is CASSLSGPRTDTQYF. The genes are TRBV5-1 and TRBJ2-3, with TRBD1 as a possible D gene (5 bases). Germline values: CDR1 SGHRS, CDR2 YFSETQ. V was cut by 1 base and J by 1 base, with 10 bases left in between. The CDR3 loop spans 15 amino acids.

CDR3 DNA sequence: TGTGCCAGCAACGCGGACAGCTATGGCTACACCTTC. Residues: CASNADSYGYTF. The rearrangement uses TRBV6-6 and TRBJ1-2, with D maybe TRBD1 (6 bases). Per the germline V gene, CDR1 is MNHNY and CDR2 is SVGAGI (reference sequence). The CDR3 is made up of 12 amino acids. Trimming took off 7 bases at V and 4 bases at J, with 10 bases between the two ends.

This sequence joins TRBV9 and TRBJ2-3, with D maybe TRBD2 (5 bases). The CDR3 is made up of 15 amino acids. V was trimmed by 0 bases and J by 6 bases, leaving 14 bases between them. Per the germline V gene, CDR1 is SGDLS and CDR2 is YYNGEE. This CDR3 reads CASSVVSRRGDTQYF. For the CDR3, the DNA is TGTGCCAGCAGCGTAGTTTCACGGCGCGGGGATACGCAGTATTTT.

This clone was detected once. The chain has TRBV5-1 and TRBJ2-3; possibly TRBD1 for D (6 bases). Germline V lookup: CDR1 SGHRS, CDR2 YFSETQ. Trimming took 4 bases from V and 6 from J, leaving 21 bases between them. The CDR3 is made up of 16 amino acids. CDR3 protein: CASSVPTGRIGDTQYF. The CDR3 DNA reads TGCGCCAGCAGCGTCCCGACAGGCCGGATAGGGGATACGCAGTATTTT.

This clone was seen a few times. The chain recombines TRBV28 with TRBJ1-5; 7 nucleotides match TRBD1. The CDR3 sequence is 15 residues long. CDR1 is MDHEN and CDR2 is SYDVKM in the germline V gene. V dropped 1 base and J dropped 7; count of bases not matched to a gene: 7. CDR3 DNA: TGTGCCAGCAGTTTATATAGGGGGCTAAGACAGCCCCAGCATTTT. Translated: CASSLYRGLRQPQHF. Variable domain in full (rest from reference TRBV28 and TRBJ1-5): DVKVTQSSRYLVKRTGEKVFLECVQDMDHENMFWYRQDPGLGLRLIYFSYDVKMKEKGDIPEGYSVSREKKERFSLILESASTNQTSMYLCASSLYRGLRQPQHFGDGTRLSIL.

V gene TRBV6-2 or TRBV6-3 combines with J gene TRBJ2-3, with TRBD2 identical over 9 bases. V lost 2 bases and J lost 4; bases outside the gene matches: 10. CDR1 and CDR2 from the germline V gene are MNHEY and SVGEGT. The CDR3 spans 17 residues. In nucleotides, the CDR3 is TGTGCCAGCAGTTACCCTTTGCGGGGGGGCCGGGCAGATACGCAGTATTTT. Residues: CASSYPLRGGRADTQYF.

This clone was observed a single time. The chain combines TRBV19 with TRBJ1-6; a possible D gene is TRBD1 (6 bases). This CDR3 comprises 17 residues. In germline, CDR1 is LNHDA, CDR2 SQIVND (reference sequence). V lost 5 bases and J lost 1, with 15 bases in between. CDR3 sequence (DNA): TGTGCCAGTAGTGCGGGTCTACAGGGATCCTATAATTCACCCCTCCACTTT. Translation gives CASSAGLQGSYNSPLHF. Together with reference TRBV19 and TRBJ1-6, the CDR3 gives the full variable domain: DGGITQSPKYLFRKEGQNVTLSCEQNLNHDAMYWYRQDPGQGLRLIYYSQIVNDFQKGDIAEGYSVSREKKESFPLTVTSAQKNPTAFYLCASSAGLQGSYNSPLHFGNGTRLTVT.

The gene calls are TRBV11-3 and TRBJ2-3; the D gene is possibly TRBD1 (6 bases). Germline CDR1 SGHNT, CDR2 YENEEA. This CDR3 comprises 14 residues. Trimming took 5 bases from V and 2 from J, leaving 11 bases between them. DNA of the CDR3: TGTGCCAGCAGCCCAGGGGAGACCACAGATACGCAGTATTTT. This sequence encodes CASSPGETTDTQYF.

The V call is TRBV28, the J call TRBJ2-1; no reliable D call. The CDR3 has 12 residues. The ends were cut back, 11 bases at V and 4 bases at J, with 12 bases in the middle. Per germline, CDR1 MDHEN and CDR2 SYDVKM. The CDR3 is CAAPSPYNEQFF. The CDR3 nucleotides read TGTGCCGCACCAAGCCCGTACAATGAGCAGTTCTTC.

The chain combines TRBV18 with TRBJ1-1, with 9 bases lining up with TRBD1. The V gene end was trimmed by 5 bases and the J gene end by 1 base; junction bases not matched to a gene: 2. Germline V gene sequence: CDR1 KGHSH, CDR2 LQKENI. This CDR3 is 14 amino acids long. The CDR3 here is CASSEGQGNTEAFF. CDR3 DNA: TGTGCCAGCTCAGAGGGACAGGGGAACACTGAAGCTTTCTTT.

The chain carries TRBV12-3 or TRBV12-4 and TRBJ1-2; TRBD1 is a possible D gene (6 bases). This CDR3 contains 13 residues. Between the trimmed V and J ends, which lost 3 bases and 8 bases, there was a span of 13 bases. In nucleotides, the CDR3 is TGTGCCAGCAGTTTCCAAGGGGGTGGCGGCTACACCTTC. Residues: CASSFQGGGGYTF.

This chain uses TRBV9 with TRBJ2-7; 8 nucleotides agree with TRBD2. Per germline, CDR1 SGDLS and CDR2 YYNGEE. The CDR3 has 14 residues. Unmatched junction bases numbered 2, after V lost 0 bases and J lost 3 bases. The CDR3 region is CASSVAGGVYEQYF. CDR3 sequence (DNA): TGTGCCAGCAGCGTAGCGGGGGGGGTCTACGAGCAGTACTTC.

The chain joins TRBV27 to TRBJ2-3; 11 bases agree with TRBD2. The junction had 5 bases not matched to a gene; V was cut back by 3 bases and J by 6 bases. Germline loops: CDR1 MNHEY, CDR2 SMNVEV (reference sequence). The CDR3 length is 15 residues. DNA of the CDR3: TGTGCCAGCAGTTTTAGCGGGGGGGCCGGGGATACGCAGTATTTT. This translates into CASSFSGGAGDTQYF.

This clone is a singleton in its sample. J is TRBJ2-5 and V is TRBV2; 9 bases map to TRBD2. The junction had 5 bases not matched to a gene; V was cut back by 1 base and J by 5 bases. In germline, CDR1 is SNHLY, CDR2 FYNNEI. The CDR3 extends over 15 amino acids. CDR3 in DNA: TGTGCCAGCAGTGAAGAGGGCAGCGGGGGGGAGACCCAGTACTTC. This translates into CASSEEGSGGETQYF.

V usage is TRBV21-1 and J usage is TRBJ1-1; the D call of TRBD1 is as the table states it, not checked on the DNA. TRBV21-1 is designated a pseudogene. This CDR3 region has 16 residues. This CDR3 reads CASSSLRTGTNTEAFF. The CDR3 DNA reads as TGTGCCAGCAGCTCCCTTAGGACAGGGACGAACACTGAAGCTTTCTTT.

This clone was seen only once. The chain couples TRBV9 to TRBJ2-4; 7 bases map to TRBD2. Germline V CDR1 and CDR2: SGDLS, YYNGEE. The V gene end was trimmed by 3 bases and the J gene end by 3 bases; junction bases not matched to a gene: 6. The CDR3 totals 15 residues. In DNA form, the CDR3 reads TGTGCCAGCAGCGCCGGCGGGGACTACAAAAACATTCAGTACTTC. It is translated as CASSAGGDYKNIQYF.

The DNA of the CDR3 is TGTGCCAGTAGTATTACAGCGGATGCCTATGAAAAACTGTTTTTT. As protein: CASSITADAYEKLFF. This rearrangement joins TRBV19 to TRBJ1-4; no reliable D call. CDR3 length: 15 amino acids. Germline V gives CDR1 LNHDA, CDR2 SQIVND (reference sequence). The ends were cut back, 3 bases at V and 6 bases at J, with 14 bases in the middle.

This chain joins TRBV6-6 and TRBJ1-6; TRBD1 agrees at 8 bases. Germline V gene lookup returns CDR1 MNHNY and CDR2 SVGAGI (reference sequence). The trim removed 5 bases at V and 10 bases at J, leaving 13 bases unmatched. The CDR3 totals 16 residues. Here the CDR3 reads CASSRKKDRARSPLHF. In nucleotides, the CDR3 is TGTGCCAGCAGTCGAAAAAAGGACAGGGCTAGGTCACCCCTCCACTTT.

The chain uses TRBV5-4 and TRBJ2-1; tentatively, D is TRBD2 (5 bases). V lost 0 bases to trimming and J lost 0 bases, with 10 bases between them. Germline values: CDR1 SGHNT, CDR2 YYREEE (reference sequence). This CDR3 comprises 16 residues. The chain's CDR3 is CASSLAAAVSYNEQFF. CDR3 nucleotide sequence: TGTGCCAGCAGCTTGGCGGCAGCGGTCTCCTACAATGAGCAGTTCTTC.

This sequence joins TRBV5-5 and TRBJ1-4; TRBD1 matches 7 bases. Trimming took 4 bases from V and 8 from J; bases not matched to a gene: 8. Germline CDR1 is SGHKS and CDR2 is YYEKEE (reference sequence). The CDR3 consists of 14 residues. For the CDR3, the DNA is TGTGCCAGCAGCCCCCAGGGGGTTGGCGAAAAACTGTTTTTT. It yields the protein CASSPQGVGEKLFF.

The chain is built from TRBV6-2 or TRBV6-3 and TRBJ1-2, with TRBD1 identical over 7 bases. This CDR3 contains 14 residues. Germline trimming cut 6 bases from V and 4 bases from J; bases unmatched to any gene: 8. The germline V gene has CDR1 MNHEY and CDR2 SVGEGT. The CDR3 sequence is CASSHTGEGYGYTF. CDR3 coding DNA: TGTGCCAGCAGCCACACAGGGGAAGGCTATGGCTACACCTTC.